This T cell receptor (beta chain) was obtained from a study of OX40 agonist ivuxolimab in advanced cancers. General observations from the study: Among T cells, CD8+ cells averaged more expanded clones than CD4+ cells. The antigen specificity of the peripheral T cells (those that were expanded) was not determined.

TCRdb's table, derived via immunoSEQ multiplex PCR, lists solely in-frame clones and lacks some. The repertoire includes around 80,000 clones, 85% to 90% of them detected once, and 0.85% to 1% sits in the top ten. The V end lost 8 bases, the J end lost 3 bases, and 8 bases lay between the germline ends. There are 11 residues in the CDR3. Looked up from germline, CDR1 is MNHNY and CDR2 is SVGAGI (reference sequence). As regards this clone: Its antigen is undetermined.

The chain employs TRBV6-6 and TRBJ2-7; D remains ambiguous. This TCR derives from an adult with an advanced solid tumor such as melanoma, head and neck, liver or kidney cancer. The sequenced sample was CD4+ or CD8+ T cells sorted from blood, obtained in a trial of the OX40 agonist ivuxolimab. This chain's CDR3 is CASGSYYEQYF. In DNA form, the CDR3 reads TGTGCCAGCGGATCCTACTACGAGCAGTACTTC.